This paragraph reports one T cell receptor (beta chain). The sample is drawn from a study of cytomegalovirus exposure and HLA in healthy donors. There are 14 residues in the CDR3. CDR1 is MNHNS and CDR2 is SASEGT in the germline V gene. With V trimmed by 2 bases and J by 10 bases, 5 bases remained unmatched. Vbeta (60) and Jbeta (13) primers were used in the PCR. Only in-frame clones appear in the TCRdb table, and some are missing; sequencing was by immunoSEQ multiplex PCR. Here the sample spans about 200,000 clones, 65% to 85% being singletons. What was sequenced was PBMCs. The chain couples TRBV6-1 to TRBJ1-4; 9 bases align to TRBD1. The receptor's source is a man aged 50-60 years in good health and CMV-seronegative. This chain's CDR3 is CASSELGQGAKLFF. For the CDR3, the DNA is TGTGCCAGCAGTGAATTGGGACAGGGAGCAAAACTGTTTTTT.